This is a list of T cell receptor beta chains from one sample in a study of CD8 T cells in Susac syndrome. MiXCR, run by TCRdb on the immunoSEQ multiplex PCR reads, gives a single entry per CDR3 protein. The sample contains under 85,000 distinct CDR3 sequences, approximately 93% of which appear only once. Sequences were obtained from CD8+ T cells from PBMCs. The receptors originated from a human donor with Susac syndrome. CDR3s include the opening cysteine and the closing phenylalanine or tryptophan. The D gene is left open where the match is weak. A clone size is listed for some rows: how often the clone was seen (once, few, many), or a class if it is expanded.

V gene: TRBV5-6
D gene: NA
J gene: TRBJ1-2
clone size: NA
CDR3 DNA: TGTGCCAGCAGCTTGCCGGGCGGCTATGGCTACACCTTC
CDR3 protein: CASSLPGGYGYTF

V gene: TRBV27
D gene: NA
J gene: TRBJ2-7
clone size: NA
CDR3 DNA: TGTGCCAGCAGTTTCCGGAGGGGTCGGGACGAGCAGTACTTC
CDR3 protein: CASSFRRGRDEQYF

V gene: TRBV5-1
D gene: TRBD1
J gene: TRBJ2-7
clone size: NA
CDR3 DNA: TGCGCCAGCAGCCTAACACCCCACAGGGGGCAAGTCTACGAGCAGTACTTC
CDR3 protein: CASSLTPHRGQVYEQYF

V gene: TRBV19
D gene: TRBD1
J gene: TRBJ1-1
clone size: NA
CDR3 DNA: TGTGCCAGTAGCAACAGGGGAGGGAACACTGAAGCTTTCTTT
CDR3 protein: CASSNRGGNTEAFF

V gene: TRBV5-1
D gene: TRBD2
J gene: TRBJ2-2
clone size: NA
CDR3 DNA: TGCGCCAGCAGCTTGGATAGCGGGAGGGTTCACGGCGGGGAGCTGTTTTTT
CDR3 protein: CASSLDSGRVHGGELFF

V gene: TRBV28
D gene: NA
J gene: TRBJ1-2
clone size: NA
CDR3 DNA: TGTGCCAGCACTGGGAGTTCCGTCTTCGGCTACACCTTC
CDR3 protein: CASTGSSVFGYTF

V gene: TRBV18
D gene: NA
J gene: TRBJ1-5
clone size: NA
CDR3 DNA: TGTGCCAGCTCTCGGACCAACTCGGGCAATCAGCCCCAGCATTTT
CDR3 protein: CASSRTNSGNQPQHF

V gene: TRBV6-6
D gene: NA
J gene: TRBJ2-7
clone size: NA
CDR3 DNA: TGTGCCAGCCTTGACAGGCGTTCCTACGAGCAGTACTTC
CDR3 protein: CASLDRRSYEQYF

V gene: TRBV9
D gene: TRBD1
J gene: TRBJ2-1
clone size: NA
CDR3 DNA: TGTGCCAGCAGCGTAAAGGCCGGGACAGGCCCTTTGGATGAGCAGTTCTTC
CDR3 protein: CASSVKAGTGPLDEQFF

V gene: TRBV30
D gene: NA
J gene: TRBJ1-1
clone size: NA
CDR3 DNA: TGTGCCTGGAGTGTAAGGCTAAGTCTCATTGAAGCTTTCTTT
CDR3 protein: CAWSVRLSLIEAFF

V gene: TRBV10-3
D gene: NA
J gene: TRBJ2-7
clone size: NA
CDR3 DNA: TGTGCCATCAGGTGGGAAGAAAGCTCCTACGAGCAGTACTTC
CDR3 protein: CAIRWEESSYEQYF

V gene: TRBV29-1
D gene: NA
J gene: TRBJ1-2
clone size: NA
CDR3 DNA: TGCAGCGTCGCCCCGGGCAGCGCTAACTATGGCTACACCTTC
CDR3 protein: CSVAPGSANYGYTF

V gene: TRBV29-1
D gene: NA
J gene: TRBJ2-2
clone size: NA
CDR3 DNA: TGCAGCGTTGTATTTTCCGGGGAGCTGTTTTTT
CDR3 protein: CSVVFSGELFF

V gene: TRBV6-5
D gene: TRBD2
J gene: TRBJ2-2
clone size: NA
CDR3 DNA: TGTGCCAGCAGTTACTCACCTTGGGTAGCGGGAGGGCCCGGGGAGCTGTTTTTT
CDR3 protein: CASSYSPWVAGGPGELFF

V gene: TRBV28
D gene: NA
J gene: TRBJ2-5
clone size: NA
CDR3 DNA: TGTGCCAGCAGTACCCCAGGGATCCAAGAGACCCAGTACTTC
CDR3 protein: CASSTPGIQETQYF

V gene: TRBV10-3
D gene: NA
J gene: TRBJ2-3
clone size: NA
CDR3 DNA: TGTGCCATCAGTGGGATGGAGGGCACAGATACGCAGTATTTT
CDR3 protein: CAISGMEGTDTQYF

V gene: TRBV27
D gene: NA
J gene: TRBJ1-5
clone size: NA
CDR3 DNA: TGTGCCAGCACCTCGAATAGCAATCAGCCCCAGCATTTT
CDR3 protein: CASTSNSNQPQHF

V gene: TRBV5-1
D gene: TRBD1
J gene: TRBJ1-1
clone size: NA
CDR3 DNA: TGCGCCAGCAGGGACAGGGGGACTGAAGCTTTCTTT
CDR3 protein: CASRDRGTEAFF

V gene: TRBV7-6
D gene: NA
J gene: TRBJ2-7
clone size: NA
CDR3 DNA: TGTGCCAGCAGCCCGAGCTGGGATAACGAGCAGTACTTC
CDR3 protein: CASSPSWDNEQYF

V gene: TRBV20-1
D gene: NA
J gene: TRBJ1-2
clone size: NA
CDR3 DNA: TGCAGTGCTAGTCAAAGACATGGCTACACCTTC
CDR3 protein: CSASQRHGYTF

V gene: TRBV30
D gene: NA
J gene: TRBJ2-7
clone size: NA
CDR3 DNA: TGTGCCTGGAGTGTACTAGGGACCTTCTACGAGCAGTACTTC
CDR3 protein: CAWSVLGTFYEQYF

V gene: TRBV4-1
D gene: NA
J gene: TRBJ1-1
clone size: NA
CDR3 DNA: TGCGCCAGCAGGCCGGCGGGGGGGAACACTGAAGCTTTCTTT
CDR3 protein: CASRPAGGNTEAFF

V gene: TRBV7-8
D gene: NA
J gene: TRBJ1-1
clone size: NA
CDR3 DNA: TGTGCCAGCAGCCCACCGACAGGGAACACTGAAGCTTTCTTT
CDR3 protein: CASSPPTGNTEAFF

V gene: TRBV6-2/TRBV6-3
D gene: NA
J gene: TRBJ2-2
clone size: NA
CDR3 DNA: TGTGCCAGCAGTTACTTCCCGCCGTCAGACACCGGGGAGCTGTTTTTT
CDR3 protein: CASSYFPPSDTGELFF

V gene: TRBV7-8
D gene: TRBD1
J gene: TRBJ2-7
clone size: once
CDR3 DNA: TGTGCCAGCAGCCTCCGGGACAGAGAGAGCTACGAGCAGTACTTC
CDR3 protein: CASSLRDRESYEQYF

V gene: TRBV3-1
D gene: NA
J gene: TRBJ2-3
clone size: NA
CDR3 DNA: TGTGCCAGCAGCCAAAGTGATACGCAGTATTTT
CDR3 protein: CASSQSDTQYF

V gene: TRBV20-1
D gene: TRBD2
J gene: TRBJ2-7
clone size: NA
CDR3 DNA: TGCAGTGAAGCGGGAGGGCCAGAGGTGTACGAGCAGTACTTC
CDR3 protein: CSEAGGPEVYEQYF

V gene: TRBV27
D gene: NA
J gene: TRBJ1-5
clone size: NA
CDR3 DNA: TGTGCCAGCAGAAGGGGCCCAGGGCCCCAGCATTTT
CDR3 protein: CASRRGPGPQHF

V gene: TRBV7-2
D gene: TRBD2
J gene: TRBJ2-7
clone size: NA
CDR3 DNA: TGTGCCAGCAGCTTTTTCACTAGCGTCTCCTACGAGCAGTACTTC
CDR3 protein: CASSFFTSVSYEQYF

V gene: TRBV5-1
D gene: NA
J gene: TRBJ2-7
clone size: NA
CDR3 DNA: TGCGCCAGCAGCTTGGGCGGGGGCGCCTCCTACGAGCAGTACTTC
CDR3 protein: CASSLGGGASYEQYF

V gene: TRBV2
D gene: TRBD1
J gene: TRBJ2-3
clone size: NA
CDR3 DNA: TGTGCCATCACCCTGAGGGGGACAGGGGGCCCAGATACGCAGTATTTT
CDR3 protein: CAITLRGTGGPDTQYF

V gene: TRBV20-1
D gene: NA
J gene: TRBJ2-7
clone size: NA
CDR3 DNA: TGCAGTGCTAGACTCAGGGCCTACGAGCAGTACTTC
CDR3 protein: CSARLRAYEQYF

V gene: TRBV20-1
D gene: NA
J gene: TRBJ2-5
clone size: NA
CDR3 DNA: TGCAGTGCTCCCGATGCGGGTTTGGAGACCCAGTACTTC
CDR3 protein: CSAPDAGLETQYF

V gene: TRBV5-1
D gene: NA
J gene: TRBJ2-1
clone size: NA
CDR3 DNA: TGCGCCAGCAGCTTGGAAGGTCGGGTTAATAATGAGCAGTTCTTC
CDR3 protein: CASSLEGRVNNEQFF

V gene: TRBV5-6
D gene: TRBD1
J gene: TRBJ1-5
clone size: NA
CDR3 DNA: TGTGCCAGCAGCCGGGGACAGGGAGCGACGCAGCCCCAGCATTTT
CDR3 protein: CASSRGQGATQPQHF

V gene: TRBV12-3/TRBV12-4
D gene: NA
J gene: TRBJ1-1
clone size: NA
CDR3 DNA: TGTGCCAGCAGTCTACAGGGACGGAACACTGAAGCTTTCTTT
CDR3 protein: CASSLQGRNTEAFF

V gene: TRBV28
D gene: NA
J gene: TRBJ2-7
clone size: NA
CDR3 DNA: TGTGCCAGCAGTTTATATTGGGGGCCTAAAGAATCCCTCTACGAGCAGTACTTC
CDR3 protein: CASSLYWGPKESLYEQYF

V gene: TRBV27
D gene: TRBD1
J gene: TRBJ2-1
clone size: NA
CDR3 DNA: TGTGCCAGCAGCGACAGGGTGAGACCCCCCTACAATGAGCAGTTCTTC
CDR3 protein: CASSDRVRPPYNEQFF

V gene: TRBV5-1
D gene: NA
J gene: TRBJ2-5
clone size: NA
CDR3 DNA: TGCGCCAGCAGTCTGGACACCCAAGAGACCCAGTACTTC
CDR3 protein: CASSLDTQETQYF

V gene: TRBV5-4
D gene: NA
J gene: TRBJ1-6
clone size: NA
CDR3 DNA: TGTGCCAGCAGCTTGGATCAGGCAGCAAGAAATTCACCCCTCCACTTT
CDR3 protein: CASSLDQAARNSPLHF

V gene: TRBV5-1
D gene: NA
J gene: TRBJ2-7
clone size: NA
CDR3 DNA: TGCGCCAGCAGCTTAAGATGGGGCTACTACGAGCAGTACTTC
CDR3 protein: CASSLRWGYYEQYF

V gene: TRBV3-1
D gene: NA
J gene: TRBJ2-1
clone size: NA
CDR3 DNA: TGTGCCAGCAGCCAAGGTACGCGGTATGAGCAGTTCTTC
CDR3 protein: CASSQGTRYEQFF

V gene: TRBV7-8
D gene: TRBD2
J gene: TRBJ2-3
clone size: once
CDR3 DNA: TGTGCCAGCAGCTTAGCGCGGGCTAGCGGGGGGGTTGGGACAGATACGCAGTATTTT
CDR3 protein: CASSLARASGGVGTDTQYF

V gene: TRBV27
D gene: NA
J gene: TRBJ2-6
clone size: NA
CDR3 DNA: TGTGCCAGCAGTTTGGACAGCTTCGGGGCCAACGTCCTGACTTTC
CDR3 protein: CASSLDSFGANVLTF

V gene: TRBV20-1
D gene: NA
J gene: TRBJ2-2
clone size: NA
CDR3 DNA: TGCAGTGCTAGCTACACCAACACCGGGGAGCTGTTTTTT
CDR3 protein: CSASYTNTGELFF

V gene: TRBV28
D gene: NA
J gene: TRBJ2-7
clone size: few
CDR3 DNA: TGTGCCAGCAGTTTAACTGTCTCCTACGAGCAGTACTTC
CDR3 protein: CASSLTVSYEQYF

V gene: TRBV19
D gene: TRBD2
J gene: TRBJ2-2
clone size: NA
CDR3 DNA: TGTGCCAGTAGCTGGAGGCTAGCGGGAGTCGGGGAGCTGTTTTTT
CDR3 protein: CASSWRLAGVGELFF

V gene: TRBV20-1
D gene: NA
J gene: TRBJ1-2
clone size: NA
CDR3 DNA: TGCAGTGCTAGATTCCGGGATTTTGACCCTTATGGCTACACCTTC
CDR3 protein: CSARFRDFDPYGYTF

V gene: TRBV27
D gene: NA
J gene: TRBJ2-1
clone size: NA
CDR3 DNA: TGTGCCAGCAGTTTATCAAGAGGCAATGAGCAGTTCTTC
CDR3 protein: CASSLSRGNEQFF

V gene: TRBV18
D gene: NA
J gene: TRBJ2-6
clone size: NA
CDR3 DNA: TGTGCCAGCTCACTCTTCGGGGTGGAGGGGCCTGGGGCCAACGTCCTGACTTTC
CDR3 protein: CASSLFGVEGPGANVLTF

V gene: TRBV5-4
D gene: NA
J gene: TRBJ1-1
clone size: NA
CDR3 DNA: TGTGCCAGCAGCTTGGGCAGGACTGAAGCTTTCTTT
CDR3 protein: CASSLGRTEAFF

V gene: TRBV13
D gene: TRBD1
J gene: TRBJ1-5
clone size: NA
CDR3 DNA: TGTGCCAGCAGCCGAAGGGGGCAGTACGATCAGCCCCAGCATTTT
CDR3 protein: CASSRRGQYDQPQHF

V gene: TRBV9
D gene: NA
J gene: TRBJ2-1
clone size: NA
CDR3 DNA: TGTGCCAGCAGCGTAGGGGGCGGCTTCGTGATCGGTGAGCAGTTCTTC
CDR3 protein: CASSVGGGFVIGEQFF

V gene: TRBV20-1
D gene: TRBD2
J gene: TRBJ2-1
clone size: NA
CDR3 DNA: TGCAGTGCTAGAGTTTACAGGGATCGGCGAGCGGGAGGGAGAGCCATTGGGCAGTTCTTC
CDR3 protein: CSARVYRDRRAGGRAIGQFF

V gene: TRBV20-1
D gene: TRBD2
J gene: TRBJ2-1
clone size: NA
CDR3 DNA: TGCAGTGGAGCTAGCGGGGGCTACAATGAGCAGTTCTTC
CDR3 protein: CSGASGGYNEQFF